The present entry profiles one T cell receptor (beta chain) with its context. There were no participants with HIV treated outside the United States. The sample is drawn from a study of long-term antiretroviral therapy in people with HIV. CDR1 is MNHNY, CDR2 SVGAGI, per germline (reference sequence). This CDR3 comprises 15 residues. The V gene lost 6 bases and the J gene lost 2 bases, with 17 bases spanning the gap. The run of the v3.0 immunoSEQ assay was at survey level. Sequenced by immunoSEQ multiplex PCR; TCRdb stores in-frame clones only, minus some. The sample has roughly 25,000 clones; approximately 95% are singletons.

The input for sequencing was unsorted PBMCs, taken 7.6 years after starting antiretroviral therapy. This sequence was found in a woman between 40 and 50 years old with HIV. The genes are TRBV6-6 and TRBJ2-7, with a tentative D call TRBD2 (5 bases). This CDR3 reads CASSSPTRGTYEQYF. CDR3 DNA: TGTGCCAGCAGCTCGCCTACGAGAGGGACCTACGAGCAGTACTTC.